The sequence of this TCR beta chain was determined in a study of T-cell memory formation after mild COVID-19. One entry per CDR3 protein, called by TCRdb with MiXCR from the 5' RACE reads. The sample yields about 250,000 distinct CDR3 sequences, about a sixth seen once. This CDR3 is built from 15 residues. Germline CDR1 DFQATT, CDR2 SNEGSKA (reference sequence). V was shortened by 0 bases and J by 2 bases, with 10 bases between the two germline ends. The material sequenced was PBMCs or a T cell subset sorted from them (not recorded which). The chain is built from TRBV20-1 and TRBJ2-2; possible D gene TRBD1, 6 bases. The receptor was isolated from a man younger than 35 who had mild COVID-19 (a few samples of this study predate the infection). Cell type and time point are not known. The CDR3 loop is CSAREWGPNTGELFF. In nucleotides, the CDR3 is TGCAGTGCTAGAGAATGGGGGCCTAACACCGGGGAGCTGTTTTTT.